Below are 17 T cell receptor beta chains sequenced from a single sample in a study of blood T cell repertoires in COVID-19. Generated by immunoSEQ multiplex PCR, the TCRdb table keeps only in-frame clones and is missing some. The table has fewer than 200,000 clones, almost 85% seen once. Sample: peripheral blood. The origin of the receptors is an elderly woman with COVID-19, enrolled during active disease.

This clone was observed a few times. V is TRBV20-1 and J is TRBJ1-2; D may be TRBD1 (6 bases). Trimming shortened V by 6 bases and J by 14 bases, and 13 bases separated the two germline ends. The CDR3 has 9 amino acids. Germline V lookup: CDR1 DFQATT, CDR2 SNEGSKA (reference sequence). The CDR3 region has the DNA TGCAGTGCAACTCGGGACACTACCTTC. This translates into CSATRDTTF.

The gene calls are TRBV4-3 and TRBJ1-2, with 7 bases matching TRBD1. CDR1 is LGHNA and CDR2 is YSLEER in the germline V gene. This CDR3 contains 14 residues. The J segment lost 10 bases and the V segment lost 6 bases, leaving 14 bases of the junction unmatched. CDR3 sequence: CASRVTGNTLDYTF. The CDR3 bases are TGCGCCAGCAGGGTGACAGGGAATACCCTAGACTACACCTTC.

The chain has TRBV7-3 and TRBJ2-2; a weak D match, TRBD1 (6 bases). Germline V lookup: CDR1 SGHTA, CDR2 FQGTGA. Trimming stripped 0 bases from V and 3 bases from J, with 11 bases between. There are 16 residues in the CDR3. The CDR3 loop is CASSLTQGDYTGELFF. CDR3 nucleotides: TGTGCCAGCAGCTTAACACAGGGTGATTACACCGGGGAGCTGTTTTTT.

V and J are TRBV2 and TRBJ1-1; 8 positions match TRBD1. This CDR3 is built from 14 residues. CDR1 SNHLY and CDR2 FYNNEI come from the germline V gene. With 4 bases clipped from V and 7 bases from J, the junction kept 8 bases outside the gene matches. The CDR3 region has the DNA TGTGCCAGCAGTGCGGACAGGGTGAGTGATGAAGCTTTCTTT. Its protein is CASSADRVSDEAFF. The variable domain in full, completed from reference TRBV2 and TRBJ1-1, reads EPEVTQTPSHQVTQMGQEVILRCVPISNHLYFYWYRQILGQKVEFLVSFYNNEISEKSEIFDDQFSVERPDGSNFTLKIRSTKLEDSAMYFCASSADRVSDEAFFGQGTRLTVV.

V and J are TRBV11-2 and TRBJ2-3, with TRBD2 matching over 7 bases. Looked up from germline, CDR1 is SGHAT and CDR2 is FQNNGV. The junction had 17 bases not matched to a gene; V was cut back by 3 bases and J by 2 bases. CDR3 length: 19 amino acids. CDR3: CASSFRKVAGSPITDTQYF. CDR3 sequence (DNA): TGTGCCAGCAGCTTTCGGAAGGTAGCGGGTTCCCCTATCACAGATACGCAGTATTTT.

The chain carries TRBV6-5 and TRBJ2-7; D perhaps matches TRBD1 (6 bases). V lost 5 bases, J lost 3 bases, and 14 bases lay in between. The CDR3 sequence is 14 residues long. Per the germline V gene, CDR1 is MNHEY and CDR2 is SVGAGI. The DNA for the CDR3 is TGTGCCAGCAGTAACCCGGGACAACACTACGAGCAGTACTTC. Protein: CASSNPGQHYEQYF.

The V gene is TRBV21-1, the J gene TRBJ2-2; the listed D gene, TRBD2, was not tested against the DNA. TRBV21-1 is a known pseudogene. There are 15 residues in the CDR3. The CDR3 protein is CASRGLAGVSGELFF. The CDR3 bases are TGTGCCAGCAGGGGACTAGCGGGAGTATCTGGGGAGCTGTTTTTT.

J is TRBJ2-2 and V is TRBV2; tentatively, D is TRBD1 (5 bases). Germline-derived CDR1 and CDR2 are SNHLY and FYNNEI. The CDR3 sequence is 16 residues long. V lost 5 bases and J 0 bases, leaving 13 bases between the germline ends. CDR3: CASSRWGTPNTGELFF. The CDR3 bases are TGTGCCAGCAGTCGTTGGGGCACCCCGAACACCGGGGAGCTGTTTTTT.

The gene calls are TRBV29-1 and TRBJ2-7; 8 bases fit TRBD2. The germline gives CDR1 SQVTM, CDR2 ANQGSEA. The trim removed 6 bases at V and 7 bases at J, leaving 11 bases unmatched. CDR3 length equals 13 residues. The CDR3, as DNA: TGCAGCGTCCCCGCGGGGGGCCGGGCGGAGCAGTACTTC. Translation gives CSVPAGGRAEQYF.

The V gene is TRBV29-1, the J gene TRBJ2-5; D might be TRBD1 (6 bases). CDR1 and CDR2 (germline): SQVTM, ANQGSEA. The V end was cut by 4 bases, the J end by 0 bases, with 9 bases between. The CDR3 length is 13 residues. CDR3 in amino acids: CSVGRTDQETQYF. The CDR3 DNA follows: TGCAGCGTTGGACGGACAGACCAAGAGACCCAGTACTTC.

V is TRBV7-8 and J is TRBJ1-1; perhaps TRBD1 as D (6 bases). Trimming stripped 5 bases from V and 5 bases from J, with 21 bases between. Germline-derived CDR1 and CDR2 are SGHVS and FQNEAQ. This CDR3 has 16 amino acids. CDR3 DNA: TGTGCCAGCAGCCAATACCAGGGGCGCGGTGGGACTGAAGCTTTCTTT. This translates into CASSQYQGRGGTEAFF.

The rearrangement links TRBV7-3 to TRBJ2-1, with TRBD2 matching 8 bases. V shed 4 bases and J 7 bases; nucleotides not matched to a gene: 12. This CDR3 region has 16 residues. Germline V gene data show CDR1 as SGHTA and CDR2 as FQGTGA. The CDR3 DNA reads TGTGCCAGCAGCTCGGACGGGAGGGCCGTGGGTAATGAGCAGTTCTTC. It translates to CASSSDGRAVGNEQFF.

This chain links TRBV23-1 with TRBJ2-7; tentatively, D is TRBD1 (6 bases). TRBV23-1 is reported as an ORF; its role is uncertain. CDR3 size: 13 residues. V was shortened by 3 bases and J by 5 bases, with 11 bases between the two germline ends. Written as DNA, the CDR3 is TGCGCCAGCAGTCATGGGGGCTCGAACGAGCAGTACTTC. This translates into CASSHGGSNEQYF.

The rearrangement joins TRBV5-1 to TRBJ2-7; the match to TRBD2 covers 9 bases. Trimming removed 0 bases from V and 3 bases from J; junction bases left unmatched: 13. The CDR3 extends over 18 amino acids. Germline V gene lookup returns CDR1 SGHRS and CDR2 YFSETQ. The CDR3 protein is CASSLGLRAGGNLYEQYF. DNA of the CDR3: TGCGCCAGCAGCTTGGGGCTCCGGGCGGGAGGGAACCTCTACGAGCAGTACTTC.

The rearrangement links TRBV19 to TRBJ2-6; D may be TRBD2 (6 bases). Deletions cut 3 bases from V and 4 bases from J, with 10 bases between. From germline, CDR1 is LNHDA and CDR2 SQIVND (reference sequence). The CDR3 runs to 15 residues. This CDR3 reads CASSMEGTGANVLTF. CDR3 bases: TGTGCCAGTAGTATGGAGGGTACCGGGGCCAACGTCCTGACTTTC.

V is TRBV19 and J is TRBJ1-5; 7 bases agree with TRBD1. This CDR3 has 14 amino acids. The V segment lost 6 bases and the J segment 3 bases; nucleotides outside the gene matches: 5. Per germline, CDR1 LNHDA and CDR2 SQIVND (reference sequence). CDR3 loop: CASSPGTDNQPQHF. The CDR3 nucleotides are TGTGCCAGTAGCCCAGGGACAGACAATCAGCCCCAGCATTTT.

The chain employs TRBV27 and TRBJ1-4; possible D gene TRBD1, 6 bases. The V end was cut by 3 bases, the J end by 8 bases, with 13 bases between. The CDR3 has 14 residues. From germline, CDR1 is MNHEY and CDR2 SMNVEV (reference sequence). Here the CDR3 reads CASSFVRGREKLFF. The CDR3 DNA reads as TGTGCCAGCAGTTTCGTCAGGGGCAGGGAAAAACTGTTTTTT.